The T cell receptor (beta chain) described here comes from a study of shared clonotypes between healthy human individuals. About the research overall: Aged 18 to 49, the donors were two women and a few men. Per donor, three plates held CD4 naive cells, three held CD4 memory, two held CD8 naive and one held CD8 memory.

Profiled with immunoSEQ multiplex PCR; TCRdb holds only in-frame clones, not every one. The table includes some 2,000,000 clones, roughly 95% detected once. V gave up 5 bases and J gave up 4 bases; unmatched junction bases: 6. CDR3 length: 15 amino acids. Germline CDR1 reads SGHTA; CDR2 reads FQGNSA. Comment on this clone: The antigen remains unidentified.

Notes on the study in general: Compared with memory subsets, naive subsets generally had larger estimated richness. Only blood was sampled, and tissue TCR repertoires likely differ from blood ones.

The V call is TRBV7-2, the J call TRBJ2-5, with 11 positions matching TRBD2. This TCR was sampled from a man aged 18-30 years in good health. The sequenced material came from naive CD4+ T cells sorted from blood. Subset meaning: CD45RA+ positively selected. The DNA for the CDR3 is TGTGCCAGCAGCATCCGACTAGCGGGAAGAGAGACCCAGTACTTC. The encoded protein is CASSIRLAGRETQYF.